Detailed here is one T cell receptor (beta chain). As yet, its antigen is unknown. This sample was included in a study of identical twins. Broader study findings: Models underestimated out-of-frame TCR alpha sharing in monozygotic twins. Carriage of fewer insertions was seen in abundant cord blood beta clonotypes, whereas memory repertoires showed none.

TCRdb reprocessed the 5' RACE reads with MiXCR, giving one entry per CDR3 protein. The table includes 500,000 to 600,000 distinct CDR3 sequences, less than 25% detected once. V lost 6 bases to trimming and J lost 1 base, with 13 bases between them. The CDR3 extends over 14 amino acids. Germline V gives CDR1 MNHEY, CDR2 SVGEGT. This sample was also put to use in a study of T cells expressing NK-cell markers. Per that paper: Serological testing identified most of the eight sequenced donors as HCMV-seropositive and one as seronegative. In several donors, dominant clonotypes made up roughly 28.3-65% of CD3+CD56-NKG2C+ cells.

Specimen: CD4+ T cells sorted from blood. The receptor was derived from a woman between 18 and 29 years old in good health. The chain recombines TRBV6-2 or TRBV6-3 with TRBJ2-7; D remains unclear. In DNA, the CDR3 is TGTGCCAGCAGACTATTTGGTTCGTCCTACGAGCAGTACTTC. It is translated as CASRLFGSSYEQYF.